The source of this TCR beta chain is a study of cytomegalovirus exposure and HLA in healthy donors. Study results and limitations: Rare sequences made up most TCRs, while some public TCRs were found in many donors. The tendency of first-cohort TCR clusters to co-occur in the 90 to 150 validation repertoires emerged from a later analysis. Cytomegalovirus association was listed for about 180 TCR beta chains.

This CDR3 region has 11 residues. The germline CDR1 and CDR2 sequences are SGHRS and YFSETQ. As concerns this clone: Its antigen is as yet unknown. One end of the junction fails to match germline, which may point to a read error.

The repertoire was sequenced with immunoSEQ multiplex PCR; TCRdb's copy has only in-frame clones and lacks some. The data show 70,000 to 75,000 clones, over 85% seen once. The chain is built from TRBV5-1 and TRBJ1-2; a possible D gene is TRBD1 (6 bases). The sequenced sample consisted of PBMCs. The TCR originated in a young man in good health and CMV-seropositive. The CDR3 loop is CASSREGVEVF. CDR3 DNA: TGCGCCAGCAGCCGTGAGGGGGTTGAAGTCTTC. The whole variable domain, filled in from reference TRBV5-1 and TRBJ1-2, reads KAGVTQTPRYLIKTRGQQVTLSCSPISGHRSVSWYQQTPGQGLQFLFEYFSETQRNKGNFPGRFSGRQFSNSRSEMNVSTLELGDSALYLCASSREGVEVFGSGTRLTVV.